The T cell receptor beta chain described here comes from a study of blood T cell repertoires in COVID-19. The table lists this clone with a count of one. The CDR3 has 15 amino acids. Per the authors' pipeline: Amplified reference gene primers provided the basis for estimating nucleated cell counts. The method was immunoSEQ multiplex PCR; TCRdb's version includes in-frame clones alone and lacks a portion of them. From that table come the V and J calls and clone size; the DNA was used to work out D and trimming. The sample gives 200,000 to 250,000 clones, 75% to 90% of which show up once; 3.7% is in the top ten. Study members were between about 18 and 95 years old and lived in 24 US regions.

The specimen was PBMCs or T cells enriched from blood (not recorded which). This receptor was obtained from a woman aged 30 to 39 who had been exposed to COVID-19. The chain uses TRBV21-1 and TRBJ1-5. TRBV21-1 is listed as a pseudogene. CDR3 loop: CASSKRSGLNQPQHF. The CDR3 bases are TGTGCCAGCAGCAAAAGGAGCGGATTAAATCAGCCCCAGCATTTT.